This record concerns one T cell receptor beta chain sequence. Deep-level running was used for the assay. Produced via immunoSEQ multiplex PCR; TCRdb's table is partial and in-frame only. The repertoire has some 2,100,000 clones, roughly 91% of them found once; the top ten carry more than 1.5%. Trimming cost V 4 bases and J 2 bases, with 5 bases left between them. CDR1 and CDR2 from the germline V gene are SGHVS and FQNEAQ. This CDR3 has 13 amino acids. The data were taken from a study of shared clonotypes between healthy human individuals. Naive CD8 cells comprised CD45RO-negative, CCR7-positively selected cells, excluding terminally differentiated effector memory CD45RA+ cells.

Material for sequencing was naive CD8+ T cells from PBMCs. The clonotype comes from a man aged 18 to 29 in good health. Some clones in this sample may be carry-over from other donors' samples. The chain employs TRBV7-8 and TRBJ2-2; D call uncertain. The CDR3 loop reads CASSYLNTGELFF. CDR3 nucleotide sequence: TGTGCCAGCAGCTACCTTAACACCGGGGAGCTGTTTTTT.